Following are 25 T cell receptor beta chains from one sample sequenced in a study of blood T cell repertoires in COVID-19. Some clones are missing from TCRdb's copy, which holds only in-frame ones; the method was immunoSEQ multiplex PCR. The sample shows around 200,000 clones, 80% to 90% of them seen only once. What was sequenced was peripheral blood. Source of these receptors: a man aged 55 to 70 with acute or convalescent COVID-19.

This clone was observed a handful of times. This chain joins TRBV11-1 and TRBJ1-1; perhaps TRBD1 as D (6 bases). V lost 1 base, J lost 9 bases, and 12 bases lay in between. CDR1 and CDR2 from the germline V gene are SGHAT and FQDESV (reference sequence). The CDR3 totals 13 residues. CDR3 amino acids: CASSLGGQRKAFF. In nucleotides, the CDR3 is TGTGCCAGCAGCTTAGGGGGACAACGGAAAGCTTTCTTT.

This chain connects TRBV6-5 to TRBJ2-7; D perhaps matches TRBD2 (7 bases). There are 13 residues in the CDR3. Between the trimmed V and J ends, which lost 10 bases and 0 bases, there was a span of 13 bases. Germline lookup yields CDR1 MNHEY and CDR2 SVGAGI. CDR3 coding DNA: TGTGCCACCACGGGGGGCGGCTCCTACGAGCAGTACTTC. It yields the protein CATTGGGSYEQYF.

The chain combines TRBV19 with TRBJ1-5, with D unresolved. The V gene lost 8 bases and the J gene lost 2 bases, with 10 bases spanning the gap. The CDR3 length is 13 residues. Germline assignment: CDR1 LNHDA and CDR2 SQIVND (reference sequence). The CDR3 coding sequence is TGTGCCAGTGGCCCCGGGGGCAATCAGCCCCAGCATTTT. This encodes CASGPGGNQPQHF.

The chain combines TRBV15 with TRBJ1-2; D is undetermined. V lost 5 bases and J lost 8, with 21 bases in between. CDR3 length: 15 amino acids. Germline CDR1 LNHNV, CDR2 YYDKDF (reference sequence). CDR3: CATSLEEVARAGYTF. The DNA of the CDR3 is TGTGCCACCAGCCTAGAGGAGGTTGCTCGAGCGGGCTACACCTTC. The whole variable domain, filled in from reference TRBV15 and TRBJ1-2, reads DAMVIQNPRYQVTQFGKPVTLSCSQTLNHNVMYWYQQKSSQAPKLLFHYYDKDFNNEADTPDNFQSRRPNTSFCFLDIRSPGLGDTAMYLCATSLEEVARAGYTFGSGTRLTVV.

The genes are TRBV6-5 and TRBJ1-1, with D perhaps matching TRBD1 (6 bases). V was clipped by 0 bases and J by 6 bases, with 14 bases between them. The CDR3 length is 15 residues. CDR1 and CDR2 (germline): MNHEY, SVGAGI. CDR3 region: CASSYSPGQSAEAFF. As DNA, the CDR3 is TGTGCCAGCAGTTACTCACCCGGACAGTCAGCTGAAGCTTTCTTT.

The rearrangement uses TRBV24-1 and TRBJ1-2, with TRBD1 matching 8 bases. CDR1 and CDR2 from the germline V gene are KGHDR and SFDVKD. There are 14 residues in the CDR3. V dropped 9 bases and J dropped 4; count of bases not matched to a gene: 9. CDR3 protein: CATGQGKSAYGYTF. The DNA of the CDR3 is TGTGCCACCGGACAGGGCAAGAGCGCCTATGGCTACACCTTC.

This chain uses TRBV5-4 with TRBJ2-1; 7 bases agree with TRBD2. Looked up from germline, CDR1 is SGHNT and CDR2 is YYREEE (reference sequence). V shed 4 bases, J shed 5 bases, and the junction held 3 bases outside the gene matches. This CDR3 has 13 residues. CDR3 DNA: TGTGCCAGCAGCACGGGACTACACAATGAGCAGTTCTTC. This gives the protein CASSTGLHNEQFF.

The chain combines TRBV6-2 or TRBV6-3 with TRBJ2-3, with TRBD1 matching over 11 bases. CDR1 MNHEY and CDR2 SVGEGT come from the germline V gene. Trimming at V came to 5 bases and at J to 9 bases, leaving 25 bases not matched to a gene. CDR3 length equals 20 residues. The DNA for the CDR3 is TGTGCCAGCAGTGACACCGGGACAGGGGGGCGGGGGACTCCCCGGGGGACGCAGTATTTT. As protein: CASSDTGTGGRGTPRGTQYF.

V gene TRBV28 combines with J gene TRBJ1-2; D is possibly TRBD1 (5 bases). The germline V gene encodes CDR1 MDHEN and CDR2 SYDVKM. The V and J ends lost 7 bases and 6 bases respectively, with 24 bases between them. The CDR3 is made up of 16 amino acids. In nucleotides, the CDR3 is TGTGCCAGCAAGCCCACCGACAGAAACTTCCGAGATGGCTACACCTTC. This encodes CASKPTDRNFRDGYTF.

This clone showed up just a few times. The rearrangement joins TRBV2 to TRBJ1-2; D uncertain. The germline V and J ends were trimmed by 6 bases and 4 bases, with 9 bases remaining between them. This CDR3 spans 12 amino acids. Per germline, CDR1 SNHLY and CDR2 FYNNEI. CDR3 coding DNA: TGTGCCAGCAGGGAGACGATCTATGGCTACACCTTC. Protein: CASRETIYGYTF.

CDR3 DNA sequence: TGTGCCAGCAGCCCAAATTGGGACAGGCTCACAGATACGCAGTATTTT. Amino acid sequence: CASSPNWDRLTDTQYF. The V gene is TRBV7-2, the J gene TRBJ2-3, with 8 bases that match TRBD1. The trim removed 5 bases at V and 2 bases at J, leaving 9 bases unmatched. The germline V gene has CDR1 SGHTA and CDR2 FQGNSA. The CDR3 sequence is 16 residues long.

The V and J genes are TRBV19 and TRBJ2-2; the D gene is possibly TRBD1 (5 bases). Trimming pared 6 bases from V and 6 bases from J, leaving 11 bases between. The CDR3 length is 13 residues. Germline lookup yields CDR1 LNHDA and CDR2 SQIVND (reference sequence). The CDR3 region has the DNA TGTGCCAGTAGACAGGTCTACCCCGGGGAGCTGTTTTTT. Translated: CASRQVYPGELFF.

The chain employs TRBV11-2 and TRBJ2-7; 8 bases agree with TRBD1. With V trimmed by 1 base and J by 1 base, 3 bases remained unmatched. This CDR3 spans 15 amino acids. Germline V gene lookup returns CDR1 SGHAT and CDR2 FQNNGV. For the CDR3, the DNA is TGTGCCAGCAGCTTAGGTTACAGGGGGTCCTACGAGCAGTACTTC. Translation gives CASSLGYRGSYEQYF.

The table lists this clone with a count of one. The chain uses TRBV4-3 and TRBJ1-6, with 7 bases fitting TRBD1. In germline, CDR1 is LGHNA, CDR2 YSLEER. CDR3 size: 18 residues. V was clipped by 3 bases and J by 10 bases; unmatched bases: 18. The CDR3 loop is CASSHPPGGIGWGSPLHF. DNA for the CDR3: TGCGCCAGCAGCCACCCCCCAGGGGGGATCGGATGGGGATCACCCCTCCACTTT.

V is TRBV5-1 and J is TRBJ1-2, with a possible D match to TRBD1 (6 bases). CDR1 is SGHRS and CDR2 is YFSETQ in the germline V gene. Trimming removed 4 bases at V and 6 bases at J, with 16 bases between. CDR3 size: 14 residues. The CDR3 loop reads CASSPTQGWDGYTF. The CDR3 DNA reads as TGCGCCAGCAGCCCAACACAGGGATGGGATGGCTACACCTTC.

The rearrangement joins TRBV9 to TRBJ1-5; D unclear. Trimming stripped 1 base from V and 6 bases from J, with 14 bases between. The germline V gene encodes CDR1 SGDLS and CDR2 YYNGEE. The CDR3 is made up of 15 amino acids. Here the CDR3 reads CASSVSSQVGQPQHF. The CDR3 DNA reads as TGTGCCAGCAGCGTATCTTCTCAGGTGGGTCAGCCCCAGCATTTT.

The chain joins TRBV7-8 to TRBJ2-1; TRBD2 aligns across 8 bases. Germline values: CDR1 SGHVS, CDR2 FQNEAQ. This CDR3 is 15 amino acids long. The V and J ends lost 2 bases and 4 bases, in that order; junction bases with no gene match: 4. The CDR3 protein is CASSLSGSRYNEQFF. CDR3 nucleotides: TGTGCCAGCAGCTTAAGCGGGAGTCGTTACAATGAGCAGTTCTTC.

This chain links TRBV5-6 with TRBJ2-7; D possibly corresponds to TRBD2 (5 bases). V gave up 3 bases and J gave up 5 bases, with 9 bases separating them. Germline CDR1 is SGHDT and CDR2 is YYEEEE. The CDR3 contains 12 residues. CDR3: CASSSAGHEQYF. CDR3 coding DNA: TGTGCCAGCAGCTCCGCGGGCCACGAGCAGTACTTC.

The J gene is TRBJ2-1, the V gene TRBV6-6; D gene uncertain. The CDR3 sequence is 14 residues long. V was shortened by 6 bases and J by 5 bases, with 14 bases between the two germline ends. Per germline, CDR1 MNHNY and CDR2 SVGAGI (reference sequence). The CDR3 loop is CASRPGRLDNEQFF. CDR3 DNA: TGTGCCAGCAGACCTGGGCGCCTGGACAATGAGCAGTTCTTC.

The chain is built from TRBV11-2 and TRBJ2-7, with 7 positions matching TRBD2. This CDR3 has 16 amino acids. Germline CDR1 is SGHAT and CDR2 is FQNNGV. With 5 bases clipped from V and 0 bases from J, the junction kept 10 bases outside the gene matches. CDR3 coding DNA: TGTGCCAGCAGCCCAACCCCCAGGACTAGCTCCTACGAGCAGTACTTC. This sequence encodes CASSPTPRTSSYEQYF.

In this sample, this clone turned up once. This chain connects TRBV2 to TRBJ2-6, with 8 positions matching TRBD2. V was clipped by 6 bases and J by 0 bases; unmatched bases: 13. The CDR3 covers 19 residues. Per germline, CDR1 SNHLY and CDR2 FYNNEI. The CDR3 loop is CASSARGSGASSGANVLTF. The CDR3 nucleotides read TGTGCCAGCAGCGCGAGGGGTAGCGGGGCGAGCTCTGGGGCCAACGTCCTGACTTTC.

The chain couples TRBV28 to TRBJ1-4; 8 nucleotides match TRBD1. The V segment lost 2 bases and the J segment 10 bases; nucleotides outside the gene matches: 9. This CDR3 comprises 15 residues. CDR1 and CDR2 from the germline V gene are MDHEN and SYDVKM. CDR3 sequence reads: CASSLPTGVRGKLFF. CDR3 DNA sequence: TGTGCCAGCAGTTTACCGACAGGGGTTCGGGGAAAACTGTTTTTT.

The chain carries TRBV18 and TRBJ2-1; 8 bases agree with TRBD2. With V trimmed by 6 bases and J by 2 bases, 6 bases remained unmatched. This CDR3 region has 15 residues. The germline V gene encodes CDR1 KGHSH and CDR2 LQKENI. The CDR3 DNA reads TGTGCCAGCTCCAACTCGACTAGCGCCTACAATGAGCAGTTCTTC. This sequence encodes CASSNSTSAYNEQFF.

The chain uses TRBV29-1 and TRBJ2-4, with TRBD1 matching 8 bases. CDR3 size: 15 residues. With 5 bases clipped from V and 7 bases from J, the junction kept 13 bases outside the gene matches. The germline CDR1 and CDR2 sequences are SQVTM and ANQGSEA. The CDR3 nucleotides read TGCAGCGTTCAATCAGTTCAGGGGGCAGGCAACATTCAGTACTTC. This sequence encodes CSVQSVQGAGNIQYF. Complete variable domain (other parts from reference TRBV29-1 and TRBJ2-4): SAVISQKPSRDICQRGTSLTIQCQVDSQVTMMFWYRQQPGQSLTLIATANQGSEATYESGFVIDKFPISRPNLTFSTLTVSNMSPEDSSIYLCSVQSVQGAGNIQYFGAGTRLSVL.

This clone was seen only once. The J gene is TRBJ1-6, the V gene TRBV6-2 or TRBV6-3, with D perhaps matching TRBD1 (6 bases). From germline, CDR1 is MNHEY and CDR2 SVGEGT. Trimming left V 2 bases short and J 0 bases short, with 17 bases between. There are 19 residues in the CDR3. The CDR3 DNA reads TGTGCCAGCAGTTACGCCCTGGACAGTTCGAGCTCCTATAATTCACCCCTCCACTTT. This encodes CASSYALDSSSSYNSPLHF.